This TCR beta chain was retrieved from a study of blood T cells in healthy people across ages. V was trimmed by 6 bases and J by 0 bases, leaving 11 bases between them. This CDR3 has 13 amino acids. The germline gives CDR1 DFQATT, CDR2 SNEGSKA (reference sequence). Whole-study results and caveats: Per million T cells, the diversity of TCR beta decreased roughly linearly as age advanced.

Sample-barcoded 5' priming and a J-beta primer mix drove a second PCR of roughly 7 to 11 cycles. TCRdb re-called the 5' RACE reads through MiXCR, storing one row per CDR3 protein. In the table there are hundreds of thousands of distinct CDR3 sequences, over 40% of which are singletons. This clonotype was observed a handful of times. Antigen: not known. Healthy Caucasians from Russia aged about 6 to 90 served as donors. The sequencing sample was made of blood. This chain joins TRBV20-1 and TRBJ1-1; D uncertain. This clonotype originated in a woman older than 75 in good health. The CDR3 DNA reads TGCAGTGCAAGCCAGGACCTGAACACTGAAGCTTTCTTT. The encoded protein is CSASQDLNTEAFF.